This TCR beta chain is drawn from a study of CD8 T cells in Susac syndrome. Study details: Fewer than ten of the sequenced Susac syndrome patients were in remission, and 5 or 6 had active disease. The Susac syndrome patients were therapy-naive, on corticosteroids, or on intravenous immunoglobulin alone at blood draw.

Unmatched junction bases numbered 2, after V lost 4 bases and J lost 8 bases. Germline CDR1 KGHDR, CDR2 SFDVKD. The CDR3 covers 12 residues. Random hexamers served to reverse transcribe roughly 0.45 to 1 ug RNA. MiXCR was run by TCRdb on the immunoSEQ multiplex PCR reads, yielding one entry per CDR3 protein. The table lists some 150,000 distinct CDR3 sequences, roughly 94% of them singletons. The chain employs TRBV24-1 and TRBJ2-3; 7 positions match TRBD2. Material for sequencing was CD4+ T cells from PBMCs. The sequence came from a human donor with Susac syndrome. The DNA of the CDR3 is TGTGCCACCAGTGAGGGGGAGGGTACGCAGTATTTT. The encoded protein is CATSEGEGTQYF.